A single sample gave rise to the 9 T cell receptor beta chains below, sequenced in a study of shared clonotypes between healthy human individuals. This table comes from immunoSEQ multiplex PCR, and its TCRdb copy is limited to in-frame clones, with some not included. The data contain about 1.1 million clones, about 80% of them singletons. The sequencing sample was made of memory CD4+ T cells from PBMCs. Described subset: CD45RA-negative fraction. These receptors all come from a man aged 18 to 30 in good health. Some clones in this sample may be carry-over from other donors' samples.

J is TRBJ1-2 and V is TRBV27; possible D gene TRBD1, 5 bases. Trimming took off 0 bases at V and 8 bases at J, with 13 bases between the two ends. Germline-derived CDR1 and CDR2 are MNHEY and SMNVEV (reference sequence). This CDR3 spans 14 amino acids. CDR3 amino acids: CASSLSAQRGGYTF. The CDR3 DNA sequence: TGTGCCAGCAGTTTATCGGCCCAACGGGGCGGCTACACCTTC.

The gene calls are TRBV21-1 and TRBJ1-5. TRBV21-1 is shown as a pseudogene. The CDR3 totals 14 residues. Here the CDR3 reads CASSKWGAGQPQHF. CDR3 coding DNA: TGTGCCAGCAGCAAATGGGGGGCAGGTCAGCCCCAGCATTTT.

The gene calls are TRBV28 and TRBJ2-1; 10 nucleotides align to TRBD2. The CDR3 loop spans 15 amino acids. The trim removed 6 bases at V and 7 bases at J, leaving 9 bases unmatched. Germline V gives CDR1 MDHEN, CDR2 SYDVKM. This chain's CDR3 is CASRASGSTGNEQFF. CDR3 nucleotide sequence: TGTGCCAGCAGGGCTAGCGGGAGCACCGGAAATGAGCAGTTCTTC.

The chain employs TRBV18 and TRBJ1-1, with 7 bases identical to TRBD1. J lost 3 bases, V lost 6 bases, and 7 bases had no gene match. Germline values: CDR1 KGHSH, CDR2 LQKENI. There are 14 residues in the CDR3. The CDR3 nucleotides read TGTGCCAGCTCCCAATCTAGGGGGCACACTGAAGCTTTCTTT. This codes for CASSQSRGHTEAFF.

The genes are TRBV7-8 and TRBJ2-7, with 10 bases lining up with TRBD2. CDR1 and CDR2 from the germline V gene are SGHVS and FQNEAQ. This CDR3 has 15 residues. V shed 5 bases, J shed 4 bases, and the junction held 8 bases outside the gene matches. CDR3 region: CASSTTSGNQYEQYF. The DNA of the CDR3 is TGTGCCAGCAGCACAACTAGCGGGAACCAATACGAGCAGTACTTC.

The chain carries TRBV2 and TRBJ2-3; D may be TRBD1 (5 bases). The V end lost 6 bases, the J end lost 6 bases, and 13 bases lay between the germline ends. CDR3 length: 13 amino acids. Germline V gene data show CDR1 as SNHLY and CDR2 as FYNNEI. CDR3 region: CASSPGQSDTQYF. Here the CDR3 DNA reads TGTGCCAGCAGCCCAGGACAATCGGATACGCAGTATTTT.

V usage is TRBV5-4 and J usage is TRBJ1-1; no clear D. The V end was cut by 4 bases, the J end by 0 bases, with 13 bases between. The CDR3 is 15 residues long. CDR1 is SGHNT, CDR2 YYREEE, per germline (reference sequence). CDR3: CASSPRVELNTEAFF. The CDR3 DNA reads TGTGCCAGCAGCCCCCGGGTAGAACTGAACACTGAAGCTTTCTTT.

This CDR3 is CASSNRSSGTSLYYEQYF. DNA of the CDR3: TGTGCCAGCAGCAACCGCTCTTCCGGGACTAGCCTGTACTACGAGCAGTACTTC. J is TRBJ2-7 and V is TRBV21-1; the table assigns TRBD2, which was not confirmed against the DNA. TRBV21-1 is noted as a pseudogene. The CDR3 sequence is 18 residues long.

The DNA of the CDR3 is TGTGCCAGCAGCCAACCCGGGACTACCTCCTACGAGCAGTACTTC. Residues: CASSQPGTTSYEQYF. V is TRBV2 and J is TRBJ2-7; 7 bases are shared with TRBD2. CDR1 and CDR2 from the germline V gene are SNHLY and FYNNEI. V dropped 6 bases and J dropped 0; count of bases not matched to a gene: 8. CDR3 size: 15 residues.